Below are 27 T cell receptor beta chains sequenced from a single sample in a study of T cells after yellow fever vaccination. Via MiXCR, TCRdb re-called the 5' RACE reads, giving one row per CDR3 protein. Among about 240,000 distinct CDR3 sequences, less than 9% were seen once, and the ten largest hold about 0.85%. Sequenced material: CD4+ T cells sorted from PBMCs, taken 15 days after the yellow fever booster vaccination. The receptor source for this set is a man aged 25-40 years who received the YFV17D yellow fever vaccine.

Ten or more counts support this clonotype. The chain links TRBV5-1 to TRBJ2-1; 7 positions match TRBD1. J gave up 4 bases and V 7 bases, and 8 bases lay outside the gene matches. The CDR3 runs 14 residues. Germline CDR1 and CDR2: SGHRS and YFSETQ. The CDR3 nucleotides are TGCGCCAGCGGTCCGGGACAGTATTACAATGAGCAGTTCTTC. Translation gives CASGPGQYYNEQFF.

This clonotype was picked up a small number of times. The V call is TRBV5-4, the J call TRBJ2-1; 8 bases align to TRBD2. The CDR3 is 13 residues long. The junction had 3 bases not matched to a gene; V was cut back by 2 bases and J by 8 bases. The germline V gene encodes CDR1 SGHNT and CDR2 YYREEE (reference sequence). DNA of the CDR3: TGTGCCAGCAGCTTCAGCGGGAGCCATGAGCAGTTCTTC. Encoded protein: CASSFSGSHEQFF.

The chain joins TRBV28 to TRBJ2-3, with D perhaps TRBD2 (7 bases). Germline V gene lookup returns CDR1 MDHEN and CDR2 SYDVKM. Trimming took 3 bases from V and 9 from J, leaving 19 bases between them. This CDR3 comprises 15 residues. CDR3 DNA sequence: TGTGCCAGCAGTTTCATGGCCAGGGGAGGGATGACGCAGTATTTT. Translation gives CASSFMARGGMTQYF.

This clonotype came up a few times. V gene TRBV20-1 combines with J gene TRBJ1-6; tentative D call: TRBD1 (5 bases). The CDR3 length is 14 residues. Germline CDR1 reads DFQATT; CDR2 reads SNEGSKA (reference sequence). Between the trimmed V and J ends, which lost 2 bases and 10 bases, there was a span of 15 bases. The CDR3 nucleotides are TGCAGTGCTAGATCGGGACCCGAATACTCACCCCTCCACTTT. Its translation is CSARSGPEYSPLHF.

This clonotype has ten or more counts. The CDR3 region is CASSQEHHTGELFF. DNA for the CDR3: TGCGCCAGCAGCCAAGAACATCACACCGGGGAGCTGTTTTTT. V usage is TRBV4-3 and J usage is TRBJ2-2; D call uncertain. Deletions cut 0 bases from V and 3 bases from J, with 5 bases between. CDR1 is LGHNA, CDR2 YSLEER, per germline. This CDR3 comprises 14 residues.

In its sample, this clonotype was seen many times. The V gene is TRBV10-3, the J gene TRBJ2-5; possibly TRBD1 for D (5 bases). V shed 0 bases and J shed 2 bases, with 7 bases lying between them. The V gene's germline CDR1 is ENHRY and CDR2 SYGVKD. The CDR3 is 14 amino acids. CDR3 in amino acids: CAISESQGQETQYF. Written as DNA, the CDR3 is TGTGCCATCAGTGAGTCGCAGGGACAAGAGACCCAGTACTTC.

Many counts were recorded for this clonotype. The chain is built from TRBV28 and TRBJ2-2, with 8 bases lining up with TRBD1. The CDR3 length is 15 residues. Trimming removed 4 bases from V and 2 bases from J; junction bases left unmatched: 3. Germline CDR1 MDHEN, CDR2 SYDVKM. As DNA, the CDR3 is TGTGCCAGCAGTTACAGGGGGACTAACACCGGGGAGCTGTTTTTT. Encoded protein: CASSYRGTNTGELFF. The full variable domain, with the rest looked up from reference TRBV28 and TRBJ2-2, is DVKVTQSSRYLVKRTGEKVFLECVQDMDHENMFWYRQDPGLGLRLIYFSYDVKMKEKGDIPEGYSVSREKKERFSLILESASTNQTSMYLCASSYRGTNTGELFFGEGSRLTVL.

The table lists this clonotype with a few counts. The chain carries TRBV20-1 and TRBJ2-5; D call uncertain. V lost 3 bases to trimming and J lost 6 bases, with 17 bases between them. Germline-derived CDR1 and CDR2 are DFQATT and SNEGSKA (reference sequence). The CDR3 runs 14 residues. DNA for the CDR3: TGCAGTGCTAGCGGGCCGCCCTTGGTGAAGACCCAGTACTTC. Encoded protein: CSASGPPLVKTQYF.

The chain couples TRBV11-2 to TRBJ2-3; maybe TRBD2 (5 bases). V was cut by 4 bases and J by 8 bases, with 13 bases left in between. The CDR3 runs to 13 residues. Germline V gene data show CDR1 as SGHAT and CDR2 as FQNNGV. CDR3 region: CASSSQYRGTQYF. CDR3 sequence (DNA): TGTGCCAGCAGCTCCCAATACCGGGGTACGCAGTATTTT.

The rearrangement uses TRBV7-3 and TRBJ2-1, with 11 bases aligning to TRBD2. This CDR3 comprises 14 residues. V lost 4 bases and J lost 6; bases outside the gene matches: 2. Per the germline V gene, CDR1 is SGHTA and CDR2 is FQGTGA. This chain's CDR3 is CASSSSGRLNEQFF. Here the CDR3 DNA reads TGTGCCAGCAGCTCTAGCGGGAGGCTCAATGAGCAGTTCTTC.

This clonotype was found many times. This rearrangement joins TRBV7-9 to TRBJ1-2; D unresolved. This CDR3 is built from 15 residues. The germline V gene encodes CDR1 SEHNR and CDR2 FQNEAQ (reference sequence). V lost 1 base and J 2 bases, leaving 11 bases between the germline ends. The CDR3 bases are TGTGCCAGCAGCTTAGGTGGAGGGAGGAACTATGGCTACACCTTC. Encoded protein: CASSLGGGRNYGYTF.

CDR3 sequence: CSVMNTGELFF. The CDR3 nucleotides read TGCAGCGTTATGAACACCGGGGAGCTGTTTTTT. The chain recombines TRBV29-1 with TRBJ2-2; D call uncertain. In germline, CDR1 is SQVTM, CDR2 ANQGSEA. V gave up 5 bases and J gave up 1 base, with 2 bases separating them. This CDR3 region has 11 residues.

This clonotype was recorded at least ten times. The chain combines TRBV7-2 with TRBJ2-7, with D unclear. The length of the CDR3 is 14 residues. The V end lost 1 base, the J end lost 0 bases, and 7 bases lay between the germline ends. The germline V gene has CDR1 SGHTA and CDR2 FQGNSA. CDR3 bases: TGTGCCAGCAGCTTAGGCAGGCCCTCCTACGAGCAGTACTTC. The encoded protein is CASSLGRPSYEQYF.

This clonotype was recorded many times. The rearrangement links TRBV5-1 to TRBJ1-2; D possibly corresponds to TRBD1 (6 bases). The germline CDR1 and CDR2 sequences are SGHRS and YFSETQ. This CDR3 contains 14 residues. V was clipped by 0 bases and J by 7 bases, with 13 bases between them. The CDR3 protein is CASSLDRVTSGYTF. In DNA form, the CDR3 reads TGCGCCAGCAGCTTGGACAGGGTAACAAGTGGCTACACCTTC.

The sample holds a few counts of this clonotype. V is TRBV20-1 and J is TRBJ2-7; a possible D gene is TRBD2 (6 bases). Germline loops: CDR1 DFQATT, CDR2 SNEGSKA (reference sequence). Between the trimmed V and J ends, which lost 6 bases and 3 bases, there was a span of 21 bases. The CDR3 length is 15 residues. The CDR3 coding sequence is TGCAGTGCAGGAGCCGGAGGTAGCGGCATCTACGAGCAGTACTTC. This encodes CSAGAGGSGIYEQYF.

J is TRBJ2-3 and V is TRBV27; D might be TRBD2 (5 bases). V lost 5 bases to trimming and J lost 2 bases, with 17 bases between them. CDR3 length: 16 amino acids. CDR1 and CDR2 (germline): MNHEY, SMNVEV (reference sequence). Here the CDR3 reads CASSPTPSFNTDTQYF. The CDR3 DNA reads TGTGCCAGCAGTCCCACCCCTAGCTTTAACACAGATACGCAGTATTTT.

The chain is built from TRBV5-1 and TRBJ1-2, with D hard to call. Germline CDR1 is SGHRS and CDR2 is YFSETQ. The CDR3 contains 13 residues. The V gene lost 0 bases and the J gene lost 2 bases, with 5 bases spanning the gap. CDR3 nucleotide sequence: TGCGCCAGCAGCTTGGCGGAGAACTATGGCTACACCTTC. As protein: CASSLAENYGYTF.

Many counts were recorded for this clonotype. This chain uses TRBV20-1 with TRBJ2-1; 10 bases are a match to TRBD2. This CDR3 has 15 residues. The J segment lost 4 bases and the V segment lost 4 bases, leaving 7 bases of the junction unmatched. Per the germline V gene, CDR1 is DFQATT and CDR2 is SNEGSKA (reference sequence). The CDR3 spells CSATLSGRSYNEQFF. The CDR3 DNA follows: TGCAGTGCTACCCTTAGCGGGAGGTCGTACAATGAGCAGTTCTTC.

This clonotype was counted ten times or more. V usage is TRBV3-1 and J usage is TRBJ2-7, with D possibly being TRBD1 (6 bases). CDR3 length: 13 amino acids. In germline, CDR1 is LGHDT, CDR2 YNNKEL (reference sequence). Trimming cost V 4 bases and J 5 bases, with 12 bases left between them. CDR3 in DNA: TGTGCCAGCAGCCCGCCAGGGGTCGACGAGCAGTACTTC. As protein: CASSPPGVDEQYF.

This clonotype was observed at least ten times. Relative to the germline gene, one junction end is altered; a read error may explain this. The chain has TRBV2 and TRBJ2-3, with unresolved D. CDR1 and CDR2 (germline): SNHLY, FYNNEI. This CDR3 spans 13 amino acids. The CDR3 protein is CASRLYFTDKQYF. In DNA, the CDR3 is TGTGCCAGCAGGCTATACTTCACAGATAAGCAGTATTTT.

This clonotype was detected a few times. The chain carries TRBV4-3 and TRBJ2-7; the D is unclear. This CDR3 has 13 residues. V gave up 1 base and J gave up 3 bases, with 7 bases separating them. The V gene's germline CDR1 is LGHNA and CDR2 YSLEER. The CDR3 spells CASSQGPRYEQYF. The CDR3 DNA reads as TGCGCCAGCAGCCAAGGCCCGCGCTACGAGCAGTACTTC.

This clonotype was detected only a few times. The chain carries TRBV6-1 and TRBJ2-6, with D possibly matching TRBD2 (5 bases). Trimming removed 8 bases at V and 3 bases at J, with 8 bases between. The CDR3 runs to 13 residues. Germline V gene sequence: CDR1 MNHNS, CDR2 SASEGT. CDR3 region: CASRGFGANVLTF. For the CDR3, the DNA is TGTGCCAGCCGGGGTTTTGGGGCCAACGTCCTGACTTTC.

This clonotype showed up many times. The rearrangement links TRBV12-3 or TRBV12-4 to TRBJ2-7; no clear D gene. This CDR3 is 12 amino acids long. V was cut by 5 bases and J by 2 bases, with 7 bases left in between. The CDR3 DNA sequence: TGTGCCAGCAGTCCCGACACCTACGAGCAGTACTTC. As protein: CASSPDTYEQYF.

There are a few counts of this clonotype. The CDR3 loop is CASSLTLIETQYF. CDR3 coding DNA: TGCGCCAGCAGCTTGACCTTAATAGAGACCCAGTACTTC. The chain carries TRBV5-1 and TRBJ2-5; no definite D call. CDR1 SGHRS and CDR2 YFSETQ come from the germline V gene. With 1 base removed from V and 4 bases from J, the gap between germline ends came to 8 bases. CDR3 length equals 13 residues.

This clonotype was found a few times. The V and J genes are TRBV12-5 and TRBJ2-2, with D possibly being TRBD1 (6 bases). This CDR3 contains 16 residues. V was trimmed by 0 bases and J by 4 bases, leaving 12 bases between them. Per the germline V gene, CDR1 is LGHNT and CDR2 is FRNRAP. The CDR3 loop is CASGLVLPGATGELFF. The CDR3 DNA reads TGTGCTAGTGGTTTGGTCCTCCCAGGGGCCACCGGGGAGCTGTTTTTT.

A remark on this clonotype: Possible read error: a much larger clone is one base away. CDR3 residues: CASSTLGSTYEQYF. The DNA for the CDR3 is TGTGCCAGCAGCACCCTCGGGAGCACCTACGAGCAGTACTTC. This chain uses TRBV5-4 with TRBJ2-7; TRBD2 might be the D (6 bases). Germline assignment: CDR1 SGHNT and CDR2 YYREEE (reference sequence). Trimming cost V 4 bases and J 2 bases, with 13 bases left between them. The CDR3 totals 14 residues.

This clonotype was recorded many times. The chain recombines TRBV5-1 with TRBJ2-1; TRBD2 matches 7 bases. With 4 bases clipped from V and 3 bases from J, the junction kept 7 bases outside the gene matches. Germline assignment: CDR1 SGHRS and CDR2 YFSETQ. The CDR3 is 15 residues long. The DNA for the CDR3 is TGCGCCAGCAGCCCCAATAGCGGGTACTACAATGAGCAGTTCTTC. It encodes CASSPNSGYYNEQFF. Full variable domain (remainder filled in from reference TRBV5-1 and TRBJ2-1): KAGVTQTPRYLIKTRGQQVTLSCSPISGHRSVSWYQQTPGQGLQFLFEYFSETQRNKGNFPGRFSGRQFSNSRSEMNVSTLELGDSALYLCASSPNSGYYNEQFFGPGTRLTVL.